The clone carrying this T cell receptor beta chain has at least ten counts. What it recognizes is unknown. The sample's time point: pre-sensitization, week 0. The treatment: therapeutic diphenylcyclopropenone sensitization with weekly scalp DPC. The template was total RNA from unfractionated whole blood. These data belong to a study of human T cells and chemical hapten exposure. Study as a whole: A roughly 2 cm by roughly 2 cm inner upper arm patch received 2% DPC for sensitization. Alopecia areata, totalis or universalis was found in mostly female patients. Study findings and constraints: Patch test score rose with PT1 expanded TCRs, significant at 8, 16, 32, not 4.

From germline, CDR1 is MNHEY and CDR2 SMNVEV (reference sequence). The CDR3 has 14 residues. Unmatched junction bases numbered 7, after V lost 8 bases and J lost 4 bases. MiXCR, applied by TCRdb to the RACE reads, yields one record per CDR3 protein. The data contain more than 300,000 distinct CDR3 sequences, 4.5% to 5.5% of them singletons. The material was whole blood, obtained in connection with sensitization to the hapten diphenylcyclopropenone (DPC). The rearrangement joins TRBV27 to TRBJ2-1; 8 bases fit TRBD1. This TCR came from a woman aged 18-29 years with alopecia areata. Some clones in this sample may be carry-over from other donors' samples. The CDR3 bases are TGTGCCAGCGTGCTTGGACAGGGTTACAATGAGCAGTTCTTC. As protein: CASVLGQGYNEQFF.